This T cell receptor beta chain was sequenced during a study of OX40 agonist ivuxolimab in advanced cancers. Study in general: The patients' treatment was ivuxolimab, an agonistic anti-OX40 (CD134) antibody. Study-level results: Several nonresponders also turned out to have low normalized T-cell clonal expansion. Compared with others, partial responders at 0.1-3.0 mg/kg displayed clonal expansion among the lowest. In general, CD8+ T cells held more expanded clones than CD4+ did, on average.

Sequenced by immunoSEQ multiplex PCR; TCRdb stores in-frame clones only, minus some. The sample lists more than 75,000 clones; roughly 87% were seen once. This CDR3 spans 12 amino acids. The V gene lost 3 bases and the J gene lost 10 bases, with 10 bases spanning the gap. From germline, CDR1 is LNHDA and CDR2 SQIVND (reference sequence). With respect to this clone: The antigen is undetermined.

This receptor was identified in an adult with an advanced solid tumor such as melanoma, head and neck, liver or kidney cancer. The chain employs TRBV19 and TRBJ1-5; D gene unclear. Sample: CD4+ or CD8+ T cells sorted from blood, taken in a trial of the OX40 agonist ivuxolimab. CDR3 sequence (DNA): TGTGCCAGTAGTATTGAGGGCAGCCCCCAGCATTTT. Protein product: CASSIEGSPQHF.